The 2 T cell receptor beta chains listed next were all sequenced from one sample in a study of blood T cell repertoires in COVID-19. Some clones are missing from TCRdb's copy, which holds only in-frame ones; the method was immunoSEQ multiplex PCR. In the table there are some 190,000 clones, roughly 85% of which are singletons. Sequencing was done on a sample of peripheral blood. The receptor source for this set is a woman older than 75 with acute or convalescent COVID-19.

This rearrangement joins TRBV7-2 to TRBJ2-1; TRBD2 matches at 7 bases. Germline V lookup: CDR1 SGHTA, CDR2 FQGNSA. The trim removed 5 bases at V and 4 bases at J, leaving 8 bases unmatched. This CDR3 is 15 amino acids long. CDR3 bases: TGTGCCAGCAGCCCACTTAGCGGGCCATACAATGAGCAGTTCTTC. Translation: CASSPLSGPYNEQFF. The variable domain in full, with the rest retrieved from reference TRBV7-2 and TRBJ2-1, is GAGVSQSPSNKVTEKGKDVELRCDPISGHTALYWYRQSLGQGLEFLIYFQGNSAPDKSGLPSDRFSAERTGGSVSTLTIQRTQQEDSAVYLCASSPLSGPYNEQFFGPGTRLTVL.

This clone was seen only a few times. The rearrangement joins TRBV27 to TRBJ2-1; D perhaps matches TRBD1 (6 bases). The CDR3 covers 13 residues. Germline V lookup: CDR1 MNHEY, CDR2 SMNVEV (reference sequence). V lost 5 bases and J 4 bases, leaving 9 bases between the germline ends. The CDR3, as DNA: TGTGCCAGCAGTACCGGACAGTACAATGAGCAGTTCTTC. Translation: CASSTGQYNEQFF.